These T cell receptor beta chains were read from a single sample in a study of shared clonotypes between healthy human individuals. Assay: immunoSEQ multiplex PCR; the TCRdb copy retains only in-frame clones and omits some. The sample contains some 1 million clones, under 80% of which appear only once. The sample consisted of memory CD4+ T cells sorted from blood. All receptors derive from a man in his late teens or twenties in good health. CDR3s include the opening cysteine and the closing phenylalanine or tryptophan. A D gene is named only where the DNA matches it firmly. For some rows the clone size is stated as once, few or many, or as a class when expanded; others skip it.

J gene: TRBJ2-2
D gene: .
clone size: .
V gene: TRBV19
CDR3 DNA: TGTGCCAGTAGTAACTTGCTCACCGGGGAGCTGTTTTTT
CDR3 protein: CASSNLLTGELFF

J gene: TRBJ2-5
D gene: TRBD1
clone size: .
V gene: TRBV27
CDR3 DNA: TGTGCCAGCAAACCGGGGGACAGGGGCCAAGAGACCCAGTACTTC
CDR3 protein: CASKPGDRGQETQYF

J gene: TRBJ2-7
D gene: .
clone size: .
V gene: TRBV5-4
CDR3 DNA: TGTGCCAGCAGCCTTAGGGCAGGCCAGTACGAGCAGTACTTC
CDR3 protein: CASSLRAGQYEQYF

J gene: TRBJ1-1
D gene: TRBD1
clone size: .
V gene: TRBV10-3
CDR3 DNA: TGTGCCATCAGGCAGACAGGGGGGAACACTGAAGCTTTCTTT
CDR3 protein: CAIRQTGGNTEAFF

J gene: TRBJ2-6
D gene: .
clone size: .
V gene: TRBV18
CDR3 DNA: TGTGCCAGCTCACCGTTGGTCGATTGGGGCAGGGCCTCTGGGGCCAACGTCCTGACTTTC
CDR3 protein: CASSPLVDWGRASGANVLTF

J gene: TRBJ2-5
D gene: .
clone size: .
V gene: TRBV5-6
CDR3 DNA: TGTGCCAGCAGCTTGGCCTTAGGGGCCCAGTACTTC
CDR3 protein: CASSLALGAQYF

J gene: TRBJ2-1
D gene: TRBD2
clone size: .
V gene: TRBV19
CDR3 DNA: TGTGCCAGTAGTATAAGACTAGCGGGTGAGCAGTTCTTC
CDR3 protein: CASSIRLAGEQFF

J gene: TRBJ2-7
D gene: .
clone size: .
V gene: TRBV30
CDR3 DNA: TGTGCCTGGAGTGTAATGTCCCTCAACCCCGAGCAGTACTTC
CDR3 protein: CAWSVMSLNPEQYF

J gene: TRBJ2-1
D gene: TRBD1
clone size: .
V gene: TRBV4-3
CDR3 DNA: TGCGCCAGCAGTCTGGACAGGTATGAGCAGTTCTTC
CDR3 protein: CASSLDRYEQFF

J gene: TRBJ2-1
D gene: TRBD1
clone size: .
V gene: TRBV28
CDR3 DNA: TGTGCCAGCAGTTTCGATTTGGTGGGACAGGGGTTGGGCAATGAGCAGTTCTTC
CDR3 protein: CASSFDLVGQGLGNEQFF

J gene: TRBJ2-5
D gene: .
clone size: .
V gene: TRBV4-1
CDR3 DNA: TGCGCCAGCAGCCAAGCGGTCACAGGGCAAGAGACCCAGTACTTC
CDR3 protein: CASSQAVTGQETQYF

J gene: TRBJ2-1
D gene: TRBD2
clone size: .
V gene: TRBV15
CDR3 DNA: TGTGCCACCAAAGGACTAGCGGGAGTATATAACAATGAGCAGTTCTTC
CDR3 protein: CATKGLAGVYNNEQFF

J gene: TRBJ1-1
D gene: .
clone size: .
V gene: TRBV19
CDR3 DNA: TGTGCCAGTAGTATTCCGGGGAATACCCTTGAAGCTTTCTTT
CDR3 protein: CASSIPGNTLEAFF

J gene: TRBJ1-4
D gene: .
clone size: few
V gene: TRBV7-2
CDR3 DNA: TGTGCCAGCAGCCCATTTTCCAGGAATGAAAAACTGTTTTTT
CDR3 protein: CASSPFSRNEKLFF

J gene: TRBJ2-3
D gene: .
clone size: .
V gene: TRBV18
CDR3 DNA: TGTGCCAGCTCAGGCAGGGACACAGATACGCAGTATTTT
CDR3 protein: CASSGRDTDTQYF

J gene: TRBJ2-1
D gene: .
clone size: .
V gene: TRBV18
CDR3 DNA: TGTGCCAGCTCACCACCGTGGGCAGGAAATGAGCAGTTCTTC
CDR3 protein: CASSPPWAGNEQFF

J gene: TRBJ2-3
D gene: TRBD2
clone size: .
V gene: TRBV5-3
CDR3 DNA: TGTGCCAGAAGTACGGGAACCTCCGCAGCTAGCGGGGGGCTCCCCGAAGATACGCAGTATTTT
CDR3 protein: CARSTGTSAASGGLPEDTQYF

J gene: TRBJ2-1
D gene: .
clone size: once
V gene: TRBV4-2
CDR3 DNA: TGTGCCAGCAGCCAAGATGGAGGGGAGCAGTTCTTC
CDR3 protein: CASSQDGGEQFF

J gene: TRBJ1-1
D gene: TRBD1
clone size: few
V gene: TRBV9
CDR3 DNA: TGTGCCAGCAGCGTAGGGACAGGGAACACTGAAGCTTTCTTT
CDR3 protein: CASSVGTGNTEAFF

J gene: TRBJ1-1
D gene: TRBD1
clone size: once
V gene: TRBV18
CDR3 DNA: TGTGCCAGCTCACCTCGGACAGGTATGTTGGACACTGAAGCTTTCTTT
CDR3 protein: CASSPRTGMLDTEAFF

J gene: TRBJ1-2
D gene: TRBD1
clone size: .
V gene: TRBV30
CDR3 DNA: TGTGCCTGGAGTGTTACAGGGGGCGCGTATGGCTACACCTTC
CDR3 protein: CAWSVTGGAYGYTF

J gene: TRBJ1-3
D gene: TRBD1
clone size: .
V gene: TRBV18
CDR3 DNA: TGTGCCAGCTCGATCATACAGGGGTCAGGAAACACCATATATTTT
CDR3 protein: CASSIIQGSGNTIYF

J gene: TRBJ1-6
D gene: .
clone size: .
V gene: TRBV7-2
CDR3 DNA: TGTGCCAGCAGCTTAGAATTCTTCAATTCACCCCTCCACTTT
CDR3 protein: CASSLEFFNSPLHF

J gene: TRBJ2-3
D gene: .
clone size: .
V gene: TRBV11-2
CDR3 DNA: TGTGCCAGCAGCTCCCTTGGGGCCGGCACAGATACGCAGTATTTT
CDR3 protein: CASSSLGAGTDTQYF

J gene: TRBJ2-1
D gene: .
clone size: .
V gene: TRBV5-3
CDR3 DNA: TGTGCCAGAAAGAGCTGTCCAAGCTCCTACAATGAGCAGTTCTTC
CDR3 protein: CARKSCPSSYNEQFF

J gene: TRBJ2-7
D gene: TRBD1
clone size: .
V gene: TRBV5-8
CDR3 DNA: TGTGCCAGCAGCTTGCCCGGGACAGAGTTCGCCTACGAGCAGTACTTC
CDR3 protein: CASSLPGTEFAYEQYF

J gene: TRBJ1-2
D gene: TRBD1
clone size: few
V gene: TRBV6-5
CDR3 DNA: TGTGCCAGCAGCCAGACAGGGTCCGTTGGCTACACCTTC
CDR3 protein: CASSQTGSVGYTF

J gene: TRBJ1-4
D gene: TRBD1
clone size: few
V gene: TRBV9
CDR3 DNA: TGTGCCAGCAGCGTAGGGGAGGACAGGGGGGAGAAAAAACTGTTTTTT
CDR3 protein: CASSVGEDRGEKKLFF

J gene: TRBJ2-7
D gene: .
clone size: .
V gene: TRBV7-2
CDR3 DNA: TGTGCCAGCAGCTTCTTGCCCGGAGGCAGGGTCGAGCAGTACTTC
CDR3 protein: CASSFLPGGRVEQYF

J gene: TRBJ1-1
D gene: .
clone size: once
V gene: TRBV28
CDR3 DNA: TGTGCCAGCAGTTTAGGCAGGGTCACTGAAGCTTTCTTT
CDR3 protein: CASSLGRVTEAFF

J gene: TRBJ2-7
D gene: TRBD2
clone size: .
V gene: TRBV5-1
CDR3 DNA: TGCGCCAGCAGCTTGGGGACTAGCGTGTACGAGCAGTACTTC
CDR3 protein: CASSLGTSVYEQYF

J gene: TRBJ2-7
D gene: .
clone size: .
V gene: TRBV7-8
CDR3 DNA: TGTGCCAGCAGCCCCCGGGACACCTCCTACGAGCAGTACTTC
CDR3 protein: CASSPRDTSYEQYF

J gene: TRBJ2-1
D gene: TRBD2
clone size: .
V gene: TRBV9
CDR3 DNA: TGTGCCAGCAGCTCATCATCCGGGACTAGCTCCTACAATGAGCAGTTCTTC
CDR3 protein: CASSSSSGTSSYNEQFF

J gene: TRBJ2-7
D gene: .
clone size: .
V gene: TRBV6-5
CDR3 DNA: TGTGCCAGCAGACCCGGACAGATTTTCTACGAGCAGTACTTC
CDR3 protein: CASRPGQIFYEQYF

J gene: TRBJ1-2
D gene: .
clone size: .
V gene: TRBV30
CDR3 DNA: TGTGCCTGGAGCGCCGGGAGCCTAAACTATGGCTACACCTTC
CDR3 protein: CAWSAGSLNYGYTF

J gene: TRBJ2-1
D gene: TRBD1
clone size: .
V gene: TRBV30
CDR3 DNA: TGTGCCTGGACGATGGGACAGAGCTCCTACAATGAGCAGTTCTTC
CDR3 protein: CAWTMGQSSYNEQFF

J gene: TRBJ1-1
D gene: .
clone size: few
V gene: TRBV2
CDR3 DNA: TGTGCCAGCAGCGGGGGAGGGCTGAACACTGAAGCTTTCTTT
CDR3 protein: CASSGGGLNTEAFF

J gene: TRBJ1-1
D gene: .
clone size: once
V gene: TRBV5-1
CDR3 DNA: TGCGCCAGCAGCTTGGGACAGCCAAACACTGAAGCTTTCTTT
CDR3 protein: CASSLGQPNTEAFF

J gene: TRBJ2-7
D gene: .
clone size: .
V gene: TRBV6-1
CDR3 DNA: TGTGCCAGCAGTGAAAATGGTCTAGGCCTCGGCGAGCAGTACTTC
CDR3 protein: CASSENGLGLGEQYF

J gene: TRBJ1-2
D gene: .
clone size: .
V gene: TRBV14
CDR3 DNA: TGTGCCAGCAGCCAAGATCTGGCGGGGTGGGATGGCTACACCTTC
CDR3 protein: CASSQDLAGWDGYTF

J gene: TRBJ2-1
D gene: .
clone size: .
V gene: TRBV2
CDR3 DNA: TGTGCCAGCAGTGAAGATCGAGGGAGCGGCGAGCAGTTCTTC
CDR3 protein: CASSEDRGSGEQFF

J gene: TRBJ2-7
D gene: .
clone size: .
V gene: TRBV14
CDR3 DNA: TGTGCCAGCAGCCACCAGGGTGGCTACGAGCAGTACTTC
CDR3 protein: CASSHQGGYEQYF

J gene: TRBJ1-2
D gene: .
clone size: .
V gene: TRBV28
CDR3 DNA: TGTGCCAGCAGTTTAGATGTGTATGGCTACACCTTC
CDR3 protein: CASSLDVYGYTF

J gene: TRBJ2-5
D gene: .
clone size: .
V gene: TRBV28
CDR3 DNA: TGTGCCAGCAGTTCCCCACCCATTGGGAAAGAGACCCAGTACTTC
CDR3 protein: CASSSPPIGKETQYF

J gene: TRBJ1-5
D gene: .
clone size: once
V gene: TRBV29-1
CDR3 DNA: TGCAGCGTTGAGGGAGGGGGCAATCAGCCCCAGCATTTT
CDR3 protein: CSVEGGGNQPQHF